This TCR beta chain was recorded in a study of blood T cell repertoires in COVID-19. Whole-study context: PBMCs, B-cell-depleted T cells, or T cells were the source of the cDNA or gDNA that made up the material.

Original processing methods: From reference gene primer amplification, estimates of nucleated cell counts were derived. Profiling relied on immunoSEQ multiplex PCR, and the TCRdb table lists in-frame clones only, not all of them. D and trimming come from the DNA, and the V and J calls and clone size come from that table. The data hold 80,000 or so clones, with 70% to 90% observed a single time. Germline V lookup: CDR1 MDHEN, CDR2 SYDVKM. The CDR3 is made up of 11 amino acids. The germline V and J ends were trimmed by 6 bases and 7 bases, with 10 bases remaining between them. Sequencing was carried out using peripheral blood. The chain joins TRBV28 to TRBJ2-7; the D is unclear. The receptor was derived from a woman older than 75 with acute or convalescent COVID-19. This CDR3 is CASSSFLEQYF. The CDR3 nucleotides read TGTGCCAGCAGCTCCTTTTTGGAGCAGTACTTC. Together with reference TRBV28 and TRBJ2-7, the CDR3 gives the full variable domain: DVKVTQSSRYLVKRTGEKVFLECVQDMDHENMFWYRQDPGLGLRLIYFSYDVKMKEKGDIPEGYSVSREKKERFSLILESASTNQTSMYLCASSSFLEQYFGPGTRLTVT.